This T cell receptor (beta chain) was sequenced in a study of shared clonotypes between healthy human individuals. Study conclusions and caveats: Compared with memory subsets, naive subsets generally had larger estimated richness. Investigators collected only blood, and repertoires in tissues likely differ. Generation probability values for non-shared clonotypes were lower than those for clonotypes shared by all four donors.

Splitting of CD4+ cells produced CD45RA+ naive and CD45RA-negative memory subsets. Measured with immunoSEQ multiplex PCR; TCRdb has only the in-frame clones, and not every one. The table lists more than 850,000 clones, approximately 78% of them singletons. Turning to this clone: Its antigen remains unknown.

The J segment lost 5 bases and the V segment lost 2 bases, leaving 3 bases of the junction unmatched. The CDR3 sequence is 14 residues long. CDR1 and CDR2 (germline): SGDLS, YYNGEE. The receptor was derived from a man younger than 30 in good health. Some clones in this sample may be carry-over from other donors' samples. Sequencing used memory CD4+ T cells from PBMCs. Noted subset: CD45RA-negative fraction. The genes are TRBV9 and TRBJ1-5; TRBD1 aligns across 8 bases. The CDR3 region is CASSVTGGDQPQHF. The CDR3 DNA sequence: TGTGCCAGCAGCGTTACAGGGGGGGATCAGCCCCAGCATTTT.